This T cell receptor (beta chain) appears in the sequencing data of a study of T cells after yellow fever vaccination. General observations from the study: The secondary response was weaker but peaked faster, day 5 versus 15.

There are many counts of this clonotype. As yet, its antigen is unknown. Germline CDR1 SGHRS, CDR2 YFSETQ. The CDR3 has 14 amino acids. V was pared by 0 bases and J by 2 bases, with 8 bases between. TCR cDNA, made by 5'RACE template switching, carried an added universal primer site and UMIs. Using its own MiXCR run on the 5' RACE reads, TCRdb lists one record per CDR3 protein. Of around 310,000 distinct CDR3 sequences in the sample, approximately 4% are singletons; the top ten hold approximately 24%. Sequencing used PBMCs, obtained 5 days after the yellow fever booster vaccination. The rearrangement links TRBV5-1 to TRBJ1-1; D is undetermined. The sequence derives from a man between 18 and 35 years old who received the YFV17D yellow fever vaccine. CDR3 sequence: CASSLAGSNTEAFF. CDR3 coding DNA: TGCGCCAGCAGCTTGGCCGGGAGTAACACTGAAGCTTTCTTT.